The 30 T cell receptor beta chains below all came from one sample that was sequenced in a study of OX40 agonist ivuxolimab in advanced cancers. Measured with immunoSEQ multiplex PCR; TCRdb has only the in-frame clones, and not every one. The table includes tens of thousands of clones, about 91% detected once. The starting material was CD4+ or CD8+ T cells sorted from blood, obtained in a trial of the OX40 agonist ivuxolimab. The receptors were sampled from an adult with an advanced solid tumor such as melanoma, head and neck, liver or kidney cancer.

The V gene is TRBV2, the J gene TRBJ1-5; D not resolved. CDR3 length: 14 residues. Germline V gene sequence: CDR1 SNHLY, CDR2 FYNNEI. The germline V and J ends were trimmed by 6 bases and 7 bases, with 16 bases remaining between them. CDR3 nucleotide sequence: TGTGCCAGCAGGCGGACCACCATGGAGCAGCCCCAGCATTTT. Translating gives CASRRTTMEQPQHF.

The chain is built from TRBV4-3 and TRBJ1-2; TRBD1 might be the D (5 bases). Germline CDR1 is LGHNA and CDR2 is YSLEER. The V end was cut by 2 bases, the J end by 8 bases, with 18 bases between. The CDR3 has 15 residues. The CDR3 sequence is CASSQKLGVFQGYTF. The CDR3 DNA is TGCGCCAGCAGCCAAAAGCTAGGGGTGTTCCAGGGCTACACCTTC.

V and J are TRBV30 and TRBJ2-5, with D possibly being TRBD1 or TRBD2 (5 bases each). Looked up from germline, CDR1 is GTSNPN and CDR2 is SVGIG (reference sequence). The CDR3 length is 14 residues. V lost 0 bases to trimming and J lost 4 bases, with 12 bases between them. The CDR3 spells CAWSVRRGVETQYF. For the CDR3, the DNA is TGTGCCTGGAGTGTACGTCGGGGCGTAGAGACCCAGTACTTC. The full variable domain, with the rest looked up from reference TRBV30 and TRBJ2-5, is SQTIHQWPATLVQPVGSPLSLECTVEGTSNPNLYWYRQAAGRGLQLLFYSVGIGQISSEVPQNLSASRPQDRQFILSSKKLLLSDSGFYLCAWSVRRGVETQYFGPGTRLLVL.

The chain joins TRBV28 to TRBJ1-6; no clear D. The V gene lost 6 bases and the J gene lost 14 bases, with 14 bases spanning the gap. The CDR3 has 12 residues. Germline lookup yields CDR1 MDHEN and CDR2 SYDVKM. CDR3 protein: CASRTSWRTLHF. In DNA form, the CDR3 reads TGTGCCAGCAGGACCTCGTGGAGAACCCTCCACTTT.

CDR3 loop: CASSPGPGRQYV. The DNA of the CDR3 is TGCGCCAGCAGTCCGGGACCCGGGCGGCAGTACGTC. The chain carries TRBV10-1 and TRBJ2-7; D may correspond to TRBD1 or TRBD2 (5 bases each). The CDR3 is 12 residues long. Germline V gene sequence: CDR1 WNHNN, CDR2 SYGVQD (reference sequence). Trimming shortened V by 5 bases and J by 9 bases, and 14 bases separated the two germline ends.

The chain joins TRBV7-3 to TRBJ2-7; 9 nucleotides line up with TRBD1. Germline V gene data show CDR1 as SGHTA and CDR2 as FQGTGA. This CDR3 is built from 15 residues. Trimming at V came to 2 bases and at J to 6 bases, leaving 8 bases not matched to a gene. The CDR3 is CASSLAWTGEVEQYF. CDR3 in DNA: TGTGCCAGCAGCTTAGCCTGGACAGGGGAGGTCGAGCAGTACTTC.

The rearrangement links TRBV5-1 to TRBJ1-2, with D possibly being TRBD1 (5 bases). Germline assignment: CDR1 SGHRS and CDR2 YFSETQ. The length of the CDR3 is 15 residues. V gave up 4 bases and J gave up 4 bases, with 17 bases separating them. As DNA, the CDR3 is TGCGCCAGCAGCGAGGACAATCCCATCGTCTATGGCTACACCTTC. Translated: CASSEDNPIVYGYTF.

The chain uses TRBV29-1 and TRBJ2-1; D may match TRBD1 or TRBD2 (5 bases each). The CDR3 extends over 14 amino acids. Germline CDR1 reads SQVTM; CDR2 reads ANQGSEA. The V end lost 4 bases, the J end lost 0 bases, and 10 bases lay between the germline ends. The CDR3 sequence: CSVAGRSSYNEQFF. CDR3 coding DNA: TGCAGCGTTGCAGGGAGATCCTCCTACAATGAGCAGTTCTTC.

This chain links TRBV2 with TRBJ1-6; D unclear. The germline V and J ends were trimmed by 6 bases and 4 bases, with 25 bases remaining between them. CDR3 length: 19 residues. Germline CDR1 is SNHLY and CDR2 is FYNNEI. The CDR3 is CASSQGSGYISFYNSPLHF. CDR3 bases: TGTGCCAGCAGCCAAGGGTCTGGATATATATCTTTTTATAATTCACCCCTCCACTTT.

The chain recombines TRBV5-4 with TRBJ1-2, with 12 nucleotides matching TRBD1. This CDR3 has 15 amino acids. Losses at the gene ends were 4 bases for V and 8 bases for J; bases not matched to a gene: 9. Germline-derived CDR1 and CDR2 are SGHNT and YYREEE (reference sequence). This CDR3 is CASSTQGQGARGYTF. Written as DNA, the CDR3 is TGTGCCAGCAGCACCCAGGGACAGGGGGCGCGGGGCTACACCTTC.

The chain recombines TRBV20-1 with TRBJ2-7, with D tentatively TRBD1 (5 bases). The germline V gene encodes CDR1 DFQATT and CDR2 SNEGSKA (reference sequence). CDR3 size: 11 residues. Trimming shortened V by 6 bases and J by 5 bases, and 11 bases separated the two germline ends. The CDR3 DNA reads TGCAGTGCCACACAGGTGAACGAGCAGTACGTC. As protein: CSATQVNEQYV.

The chain combines TRBV7-2 with TRBJ2-3; D not resolved. The CDR3 has 14 amino acids. The V gene's germline CDR1 is SGHTA and CDR2 FQGNSA. V lost 2 bases, J lost 3 bases, and 9 bases lay in between. The CDR3 sequence is CASSLLPGTDTQYF. The CDR3 DNA follows: TGTGCCAGCAGCTTACTTCCAGGAACAGATACGCAGTATTTT.

A word on this clone: Other DNA sequences in this specimen translate into the identical CDR3. The chain joins TRBV13 to TRBJ1-2; 7 bases align to TRBD1. After removal of 4 bases from V and 4 bases from J, the junction contained 3 bases not matched to a gene. Germline-derived CDR1 and CDR2 are PRHDT and FYEKMQ (reference sequence). CDR3 length equals 13 residues. The DNA for the CDR3 is TGTGCCAGCAGCTCCAGGACAGGCTATGGCTACACCTTC. It is translated as CASSSRTGYGYTF.

This clone was counted a few times. The J gene is TRBJ2-7, the V gene TRBV19; no clear D gene. The CDR3 is 13 residues long. Trimming pared 4 bases from V and 6 bases from J, leaving 13 bases between. Germline assignment: CDR1 LNHDA and CDR2 SQIVND (reference sequence). In nucleotides, the CDR3 is TGTGCCAGTAGTAAAAACAGTCCGGTCGAGCAGTACTTC. Amino acid sequence: CASSKNSPVEQYF.

This clone occurred once. This chain joins TRBV5-4 and TRBJ1-1; 7 bases agree with TRBD1. The CDR3 is 14 residues long. CDR1 is SGHNT and CDR2 is YYREEE in the germline V gene (reference sequence). Germline trimming cut 4 bases from V and 1 base from J; bases unmatched to any gene: 4. The CDR3 region has the DNA TGTGCCAGCAGCGAGGGGGCCAGGAACACTGAAGCTTTCTTT. The encoded protein is CASSEGARNTEAFF.

This chain joins TRBV25-1 and TRBJ1-2, with 9 bases that match TRBD1. Per germline, CDR1 MGHDK and CDR2 SYGVNS. There are 15 residues in the CDR3. J lost 7 bases, V lost 0 bases, and 6 bases had no gene match. CDR3 protein: CASSEYVQGAGGYTF. The CDR3 DNA sequence: TGTGCCAGCAGTGAATATGTACAGGGGGCCGGTGGCTACACCTTC.

V is TRBV5-6 and J is TRBJ2-2; D remains ambiguous. The germline CDR1 and CDR2 sequences are SGHDT and YYEEEE. Trimming removed 4 bases from V and 2 bases from J, with 15 bases in between. The CDR3 spans 16 residues. The CDR3 region has the DNA TGTGCCAGCAGCCAGTTGTCCTCCCTAAACACCGGGGAGCTGTTTTTT. Translating it yields CASSQLSSLNTGELFF.

This chain joins TRBV7-3 and TRBJ2-3; D possibly corresponds to TRBD1 (6 bases). The CDR3 is 14 residues long. Germline lookup yields CDR1 SGHTA and CDR2 FQGTGA. The germline V and J ends were trimmed by 4 bases and 6 bases, with 14 bases remaining between them. The CDR3 reads CASSSTGTPDTQYF. DNA of the CDR3: TGTGCCAGCAGCTCAACCGGGACACCCGATACGCAGTATTTT.

The chain is built from TRBV5-6 and TRBJ1-5; the D is unclear. Trimming cost V 0 bases and J 1 base, with 8 bases left between them. The CDR3 sequence is 15 residues long. Per the germline V gene, CDR1 is SGHDT and CDR2 is YYEEEE. Here the CDR3 reads CASSLGGRSNQPQHF. Written as DNA, the CDR3 is TGTGCCAGCAGCTTGGGCGGACGGAGCAATCAGCCCCAGCATTTT.

The chain is built from TRBV5-1 and TRBJ2-4; weak D call: TRBD2 (6 bases). CDR1 and CDR2 (germline): SGHRS, YFSETQ. The CDR3 is made up of 14 amino acids. Trimming removed 4 bases from V and 6 bases from J, with 14 bases in between. The CDR3 reads CASSLTSGGNIQYF. The CDR3 region has the DNA TGCGCCAGCAGCCTCACCTCCGGGGGAAACATTCAGTACTTC.

The rearrangement uses TRBV6-1 and TRBJ2-3; perhaps TRBD1 as D (5 bases). The germline V and J ends were trimmed by 5 bases and 3 bases, with 12 bases remaining between them. Germline V gene data show CDR1 as MNHNS and CDR2 as SASEGT. CDR3 length: 14 amino acids. The CDR3 nucleotides are TGTGCCAGCAGTATAGAAACAGGAACAGATACGCAGTATTTT. It codes for CASSIETGTDTQYF.

This clone was seen just once. This chain links TRBV28 with TRBJ1-1; D gene uncertain. Between the trimmed V and J ends, which lost 8 bases and 4 bases, there was a span of 14 bases. This CDR3 has 13 residues. Germline lookup yields CDR1 MDHEN and CDR2 SYDVKM. DNA of the CDR3: TGTGCCAGCCGTTCACCCCCATCCACTGAAGCTTTCTTT. This gives the protein CASRSPPSTEAFF.

The genes are TRBV9 and TRBJ2-3, with D possibly being TRBD1 (6 bases). Per the germline V gene, CDR1 is SGDLS and CDR2 is YYNGEE. The CDR3 is made up of 18 amino acids. Trimming shortened V by 1 base and J by 0 bases, and 18 bases separated the two germline ends. The CDR3 bases are TGTGCCAGCAGCGTACGTCCCAACGGGGACACGAGCACAGATACGCAGTATTTT. It specifies CASSVRPNGDTSTDTQYF.

In its sample, this clone was seen a few times. This sequence joins TRBV20-1 and TRBJ2-7, with D hard to call. The CDR3 has 10 residues. Germline V CDR1 and CDR2: DFQATT, SNEGSKA (reference sequence). Between the trimmed V and J ends, which lost 2 bases and 7 bases, there was a span of 6 bases. The CDR3 spells CSARWGEQYF. In DNA form, the CDR3 reads TGCAGTGCTAGATGGGGAGAGCAGTACTTC.

The V call is TRBV6-5, the J call TRBJ2-1, with TRBD2 matching 8 bases. CDR3 length: 13 residues. CDR1 and CDR2 (germline): MNHEY, SVGAGI. V lost 6 bases to trimming and J lost 3 bases; unmatched junction nucleotides: 1. The CDR3 region has the DNA TGTGCCAGCAGGACTAGCGACTACAATGAGCAGTTCTTC. Protein: CASRTSDYNEQFF.

This chain joins TRBV18 and TRBJ1-3, with D maybe TRBD1 (6 bases). V was shortened by 2 bases and J by 0 bases, with 14 bases between the two germline ends. The CDR3 covers 17 residues. Germline V gives CDR1 KGHSH, CDR2 LQKENI. The CDR3 reads CASSPIGRRGSGNTIYF. DNA of the CDR3: TGTGCCAGCTCACCAATAGGGCGCAGGGGCTCTGGAAACACCATATATTTT.

The table lists this clone with a count of one. The genes are TRBV5-1 and TRBJ2-1; 13 nucleotides align to TRBD2. The CDR3 totals 15 residues. The J segment lost 5 bases and the V segment lost 3 bases, leaving 2 bases of the junction unmatched. The germline V gene encodes CDR1 SGHRS and CDR2 YFSETQ. DNA for the CDR3: TGCGCCAGCAGCTCCGGGACTAGCGGGAACAATGAGCAGTTCTTC. Protein sequence: CASSSGTSGNNEQFF.

The chain combines TRBV18 with TRBJ2-1; 12 bases map to TRBD1. V lost 2 bases to trimming and J lost 7 bases; unmatched junction nucleotides: 3. The CDR3 totals 15 residues. Germline V gene data show CDR1 as KGHSH and CDR2 as LQKENI. CDR3 in DNA: TGTGCCAGCTCACCAGGGACAGGGGGCTCTAATGAGCAGTTCTTC. Translation: CASSPGTGGSNEQFF.

For this clone: The same CDR3 arises from other DNA sequences in this sample as well. As DNA, the CDR3 is TGTGCCAGCAGCTCGCAAACAGGGGGGGGGTCACCCCTCCACTTT. It is translated as CASSSQTGGGSPLHF. The J gene is TRBJ1-6, the V gene TRBV5-4, with TRBD1 identical over 8 bases. The V segment lost 3 bases and the J segment 10 bases; nucleotides outside the gene matches: 9. Germline values: CDR1 SGHNT, CDR2 YYREEE (reference sequence). The CDR3 sequence is 15 residues long.

The V call is TRBV7-9, the J call TRBJ2-7, with D unclear. The CDR3 loop spans 15 amino acids. Per the germline V gene, CDR1 is SEHNR and CDR2 is FQNEAQ (reference sequence). The germline V and J ends were trimmed by 2 bases and 2 bases, with 13 bases remaining between them. DNA for the CDR3: TGTGCCAGCAGCTTATTGGCACGGGCCACCTACGAGCAGTACTTC. The encoded protein is CASSLLARATYEQYF.